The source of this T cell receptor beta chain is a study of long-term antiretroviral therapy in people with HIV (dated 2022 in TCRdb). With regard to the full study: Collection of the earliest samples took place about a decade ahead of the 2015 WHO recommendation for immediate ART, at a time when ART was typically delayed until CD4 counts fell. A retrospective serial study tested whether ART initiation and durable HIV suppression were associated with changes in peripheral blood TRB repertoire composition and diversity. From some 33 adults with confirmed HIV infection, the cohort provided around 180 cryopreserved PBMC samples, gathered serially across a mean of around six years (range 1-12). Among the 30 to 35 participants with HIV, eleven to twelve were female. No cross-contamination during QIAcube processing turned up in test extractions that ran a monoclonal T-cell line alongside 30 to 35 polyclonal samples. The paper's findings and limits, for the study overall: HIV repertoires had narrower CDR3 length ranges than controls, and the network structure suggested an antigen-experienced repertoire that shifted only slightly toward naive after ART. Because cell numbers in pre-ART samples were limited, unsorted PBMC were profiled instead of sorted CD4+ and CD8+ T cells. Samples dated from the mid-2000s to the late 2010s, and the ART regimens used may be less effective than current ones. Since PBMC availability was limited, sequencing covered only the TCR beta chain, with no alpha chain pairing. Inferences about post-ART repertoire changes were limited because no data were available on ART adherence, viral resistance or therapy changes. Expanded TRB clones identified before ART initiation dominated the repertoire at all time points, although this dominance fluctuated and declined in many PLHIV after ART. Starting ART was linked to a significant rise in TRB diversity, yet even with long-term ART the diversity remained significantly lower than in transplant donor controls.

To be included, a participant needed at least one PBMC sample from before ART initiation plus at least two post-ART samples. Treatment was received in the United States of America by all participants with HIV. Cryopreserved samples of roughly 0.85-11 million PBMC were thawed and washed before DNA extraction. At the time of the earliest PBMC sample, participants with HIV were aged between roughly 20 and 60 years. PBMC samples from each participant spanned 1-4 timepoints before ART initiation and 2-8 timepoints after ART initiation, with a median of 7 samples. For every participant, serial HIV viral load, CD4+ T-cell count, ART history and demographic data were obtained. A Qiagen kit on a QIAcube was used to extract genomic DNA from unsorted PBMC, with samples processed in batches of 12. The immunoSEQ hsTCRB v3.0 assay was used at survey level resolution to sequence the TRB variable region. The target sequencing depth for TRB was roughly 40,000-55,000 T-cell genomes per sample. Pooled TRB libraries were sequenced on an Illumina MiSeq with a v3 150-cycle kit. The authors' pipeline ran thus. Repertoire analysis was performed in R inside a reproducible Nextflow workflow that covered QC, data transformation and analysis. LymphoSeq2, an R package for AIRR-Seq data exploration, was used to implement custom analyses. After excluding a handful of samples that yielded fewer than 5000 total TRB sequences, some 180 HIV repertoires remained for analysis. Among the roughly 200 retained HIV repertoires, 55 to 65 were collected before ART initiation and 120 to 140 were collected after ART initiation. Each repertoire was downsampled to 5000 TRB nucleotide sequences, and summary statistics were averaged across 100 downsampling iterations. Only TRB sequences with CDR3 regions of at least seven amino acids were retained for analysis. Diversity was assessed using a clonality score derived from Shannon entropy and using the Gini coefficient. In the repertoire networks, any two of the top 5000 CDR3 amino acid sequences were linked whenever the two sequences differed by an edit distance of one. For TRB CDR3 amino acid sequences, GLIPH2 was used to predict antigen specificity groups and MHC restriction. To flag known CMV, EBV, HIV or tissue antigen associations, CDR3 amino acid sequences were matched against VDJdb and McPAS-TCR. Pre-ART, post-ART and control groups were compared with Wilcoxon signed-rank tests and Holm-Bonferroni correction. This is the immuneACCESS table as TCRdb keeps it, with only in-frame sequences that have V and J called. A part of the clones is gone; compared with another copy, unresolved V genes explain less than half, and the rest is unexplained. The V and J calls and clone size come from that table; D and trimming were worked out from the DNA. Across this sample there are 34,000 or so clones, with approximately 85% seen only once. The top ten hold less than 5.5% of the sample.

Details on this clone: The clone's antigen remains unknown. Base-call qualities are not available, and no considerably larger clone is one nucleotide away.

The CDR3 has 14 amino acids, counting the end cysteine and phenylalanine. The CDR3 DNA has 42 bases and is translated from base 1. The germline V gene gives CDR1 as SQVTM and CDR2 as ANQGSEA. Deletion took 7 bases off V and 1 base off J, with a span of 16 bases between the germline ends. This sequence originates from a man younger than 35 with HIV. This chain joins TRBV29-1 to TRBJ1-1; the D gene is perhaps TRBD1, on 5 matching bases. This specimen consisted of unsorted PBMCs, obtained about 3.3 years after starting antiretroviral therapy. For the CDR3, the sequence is CSAGGGSGNTEAFF. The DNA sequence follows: TGCAGCGCTGGGGGAGGCAGCGGGAACACTGAAGCTTTCTTT.